The clone carrying this T cell receptor (beta chain) was seen a single time. The germline V gene encodes CDR1 MDHEN and CDR2 SYDVKM. This CDR3 region has 14 residues. V lost 7 bases to trimming and J lost 6 bases; unmatched junction nucleotides: 9. This sample is drawn from a study of control samples from healthy donors and cancer patients. Data came from immunoSEQ multiplex PCR; TCRdb stores just in-frame clones and leaves some out. The repertoire includes roughly 120,000 clones, 85% to 95% of them detected once, and 1.7% sits in the top ten. The chain combines TRBV28 with TRBJ2-7; 10 bases match TRBD1. The clonotype originates from a man aged 45-60 years with head and neck cancer. Sequencing used PBMCs. The DNA of the CDR3 is TGTGCCAGCACCGGATGGGACAGGGGTGGCGAGCAGTACTTC. Its protein product is CASTGWDRGGEQYF.